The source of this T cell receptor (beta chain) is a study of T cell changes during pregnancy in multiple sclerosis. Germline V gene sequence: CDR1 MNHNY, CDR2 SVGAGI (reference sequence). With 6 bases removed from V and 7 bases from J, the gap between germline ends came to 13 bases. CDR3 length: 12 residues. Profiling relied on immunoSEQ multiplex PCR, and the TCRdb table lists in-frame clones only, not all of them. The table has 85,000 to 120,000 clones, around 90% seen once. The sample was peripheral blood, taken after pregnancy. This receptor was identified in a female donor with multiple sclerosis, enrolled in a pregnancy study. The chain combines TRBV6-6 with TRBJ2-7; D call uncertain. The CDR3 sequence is CASSITIREQYF. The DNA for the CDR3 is TGTGCCAGCAGCATTACTATCCGGGAGCAGTACTTC.